This TCR beta chain is from a study of blood T cell repertoires in COVID-19. At the level of the study: Donors in the United States, Italy and Spain gave samples during acute or convalescent COVID-19. The cDNA or gDNA used as material had been derived from T cells, B-cell-depleted T cells, or PBMCs.

The germline V gene encodes CDR1 LNHDA and CDR2 SQIVND (reference sequence). J was trimmed by 0 bases and V by 6 bases; bases with no gene match: 11. There are 16 residues in the CDR3. Authors' processing steps: Amplified reference gene primers provided the basis for estimating nucleated cell counts. Some clones are missing from TCRdb's copy, which holds only in-frame ones; the method was immunoSEQ multiplex PCR. D and trimming come from the DNA, and the V and J calls and clone size come from that table. The sample contains 35,000 to 50,000 clones, 88% of which appear only once. This sequence joins TRBV19 and TRBJ2-7, with TRBD1 matching over 7 bases. This receptor was taken from a human donor in a cohort sampled during active COVID-19. Sequencing used peripheral blood. CDR3 in DNA: TGTGCCAGTAGCCCCGATGGGACAGTACCCTCCTACGAGCAGTACTTC. This gives the protein CASSPDGTVPSYEQYF.